Listed below are T cell receptor beta chains from one sample, sequenced in a study of T cell changes during pregnancy in multiple sclerosis. Some clones are missing from TCRdb's copy, which holds only in-frame ones; the method was immunoSEQ multiplex PCR. The sample records fewer than 90,000 clones, around 94% being singletons. Sequenced here: peripheral blood, sampled in the third trimester of pregnancy. These receptors were obtained from a female donor with multiple sclerosis, enrolled in a pregnancy study. CDR3s include the opening cysteine and the closing phenylalanine or tryptophan. A D gene is named only where the DNA matches it firmly. Clone sizes are given selectively: once, few, many, or a class where the clone is expanded.

TRBD1	NA	TRBV4-1	15	TRBJ1-5	TGCGCCAGCAGCCAGGGACAGTTAATCAATCAGCCCCAGCATTTT	CASSQGQLINQPQHF
TRBD1	NA	TRBV5-8	14	TRBJ2-1	TGTGCCAGCAGCTTATTACAGGGGTATGGTGAGCAGTTCTTC	CASSLLQGYGEQFF
TRBD1	NA	TRBV4-2	17	TRBJ2-4	TGTGCCAGCAGCCAAGTTGGGGGACAGCTAGCCAAAAACATTCAGTACTTC	CASSQVGGQLAKNIQYF
NA	NA	TRBV7-9	11	TRBJ2-7	TGTGCCAGCAGCTTATCCAACGAGCAGTACTTC	CASSLSNEQYF
TRBD1	NA	TRBV27	15	TRBJ1-4	TGTGCCAGCAGTTTGGCCGGGACAGGGGGGGGGAAACTGTTTTTT	CASSLAGTGGGKLFF
NA	NA	TRBV5-1	14	TRBJ1-1	TGCGCCAGCAGCGGATGGGCAGTGAACACTGAAGCTTTCTTT	CASSGWAVNTEAFF
NA	once	TRBV28	14	TRBJ1-4	TGTGCCAGCAGTTTTCAGGGCACTAATGAAAAACTGTTTTTT	CASSFQGTNEKLFF
NA	NA	TRBV14	14	TRBJ2-7	TGTGCCAGCAGCCAAGTTGTCGGTTCCTACGAGCAGTACTTC	CASSQVVGSYEQYF
NA	NA	TRBV21-1	14	TRBJ1-1	TGTGCCAGCCGGCGACGGGACATGAACACTGAAGCTTTCTTT	CASRRRDMNTEAFF
NA	NA	TRBV4-2	13	TRBJ2-1	TGTGCCAGCAGCCAAGCCCGCGACAATGAGCAGTTCTTC	CASSQARDNEQFF
NA	NA	TRBV28	13	TRBJ1-1	TGTGCCAGCACCCCGGGGGATAACACTGAAGCTTTCTTT	CASTPGDNTEAFF
TRBD2	NA	TRBV27	15	TRBJ2-1	TGTGCCAGCAGCCGGACTAGCGGATCTAGTAATGAGCAGTTCTTC	CASSRTSGSSNEQFF
TRBD2	NA	TRBV15	16	TRBJ2-7	TGTGCCACCAGCAGGAGGACTAGCGGGAGAAGTTCTGAGCAGTACTTC	CATSRRTSGRSSEQYF
TRBD2	NA	TRBV5-5	17	TRBJ2-1	TGTGCCAGCAGCCCCTCAGCGGGGGTGGGCCTTGGGGATGAGCAGTTCTTC	CASSPSAGVGLGDEQFF
TRBD2	NA	TRBV5-1	13	TRBJ2-1	TGCGCCAGCGAGGGTTCTAGCGGGAATGAGCAGTTCTTC	CASEGSSGNEQFF
NA	NA	TRBV4-1	16	TRBJ2-7	TGCGCCAGCAGCCAAGACTACGGGACATCCCCCTACGAGCAGTACTTC	CASSQDYGTSPYEQYF
TRBD2	once	TRBV11-2	16	TRBJ2-1	TGTGCCAGCAGCTCACTAGCGCCGAGCTCCTACAATGAGCAGTTCTTC	CASSSLAPSSYNEQFF
NA	NA	TRBV28	13	TRBJ2-3	TGTGCCAGCAGGAGGGTTAGCACAGATACGCAGTATTTT	CASRRVSTDTQYF
TRBD1	NA	TRBV6-1	15	TRBJ1-5	TGTGCCAGCAGCCAGGACAGGGCTAGCAATCAGCCCCAGCATTTT	CASSQDRASNQPQHF
NA	NA	TRBV5-1	15	TRBJ2-7	TGCGCCAGTCGCCCCATGACGGGAGAGTACAACGAGCAGTACTTC	CASRPMTGEYNEQYF
NA	NA	TRBV14	13	TRBJ2-7	TGTGCCAGCAGCCCCTGGCCCTTCTACGAGCAGTACTTC	CASSPWPFYEQYF
NA	NA	TRBV5-1	13	TRBJ2-5	TGCGCCAGCACCCAACGCCCTAAAGAGACCCAGTACTTC	CASTQRPKETQYF
NA	NA	TRBV9	19	TRBJ2-7	TGTGCCAGCAGCGTAGGTCCGGACTCCGGCCAGCTCCTCTCCTACGAGCAGTACTTC	CASSVGPDSGQLLSYEQYF
TRBD1	NA	TRBV11-2	13	TRBJ1-2	TGTGCCAGCAGCCCGGACAGGGCCTATGGCTACACCTTC	CASSPDRAYGYTF
TRBD1	few	TRBV23-1	21	TRBJ2-5	TGCGCCAGCAGTCATCGGGGGACTCGTACGGGACAGGGGCGCGTGAGAGAGACCCAGTACTTC	CASSHRGTRTGQGRVRETQYF
NA	NA	TRBV9	14	TRBJ2-1	TGTGCCAGCAGCCCTCGGACTACCTACAATGAGCAGTTCTTC	CASSPRTTYNEQFF
TRBD1	NA	TRBV30	16	TRBJ2-6	TGTGCCTGGAGTACAGGGGCACTCTCTGGGGCCAACGTCCTGACTTTC	CAWSTGALSGANVLTF
NA	NA	TRBV7-6	17	TRBJ1-3	TGTGCCAGCAGCTTATTGACAGGCCTTAGCTCTGGAAACACCATATATTTT	CASSLLTGLSSGNTIYF
NA	few	TRBV9	14	TRBJ1-1	TGTGCCAGCAGCGCAGGGGTAAGGGGCACTGAAGCTTTCTTT	CASSAGVRGTEAFF
NA	NA	TRBV18	16	TRBJ1-2	TGTGCCAGCTCACTTCTTGGCGAGGGAGGTCTCTATGGCTACACCTTC	CASSLLGEGGLYGYTF
NA	NA	TRBV7-9	14	TRBJ2-7	TGTGCCAGCAGCGCCACCGAGAACTCCTACGAGCAGTACTTC	CASSATENSYEQYF
NA	NA	TRBV19	14	TRBJ2-3	TGTGCCAGTAGGATGGAAGACTCCACAGATACGCAGTATTTT	CASRMEDSTDTQYF
NA	few	TRBV10-3	16	TRBJ2-1	TGTGCCATCAGTGGGTTGGGGCTTATCGGCTACAATGAGCAGTTCTTC	CAISGLGLIGYNEQFF
NA	NA	TRBV5-6	16	TRBJ2-2	TGTGCCAGCAGCTTGGATTGGCGGGAAGGGACCGGGGAGCTGTTTTTT	CASSLDWREGTGELFF
NA	NA	TRBV5-4	16	TRBJ2-3	TGTGCCAGCAGCTTGTTTGCCGAACGGAGCACAGATACGCAGTATTTT	CASSLFAERSTDTQYF
NA	NA	TRBV5-1	15	TRBJ2-7	TGCGCCAGCAGCTTGGGACAGATGAGCTCCTACGAGCAGTACTTC	CASSLGQMSSYEQYF
NA	NA	TRBV7-9	14	TRBJ1-5	TGTGCCAGCAGCTTAGCAGGGCAGGGCCAGCCCCAGCATTTT	CASSLAGQGQPQHF